This TCR beta chain was captured in a study of blood T cell repertoires in COVID-19 (dated by TCRdb to the early 2020s). General notes on the study: Samples from collaborators originated in the United States, Italy and Spain and spanned both the acute and convalescent phases of COVID-19. Subjects who had been exposed to COVID-19, were actively infected with it, or had recovered from it provided the deeply sampled blood TCRbeta repertoires that made up the dataset. Where HLA class I and class II types were available, the types were taken from metadata supplied by the sample provider, not from assay-based typing. The samples were drawn from two sources: the first 160 participants of the ongoing ImmuneRACE study, and 1,200 or so subjects contributed by 6 global collaborators. A freely available public database, intended as a resource for researchers studying the immune response to SARS-CoV-2, is where the repertoires were released. The material from the prospective study consisted of cDNA or gDNA derived from T cells, B-cell-depleted T cells, or PBMCs. Sample metadata almost always included a de-identified subject ID, COVID-19 status, age in years and sex. Points the paper makes about the study in general: The quantity of clinical and demographic metadata differed by source and by participant and was supplied without curation.

Notes on this clone: What antigen it recognizes has not been identified. Base qualities are not recorded, but no much larger clone differs from it by a single base.

One collaborating source in Seattle enrolled patients during active infection and followed them longitudinally through the course of disease. The collaborating institutions used their own protocols to collect whole blood in K2EDTA tubes. For TCRbeta analysis, collaborator samples were shipped as frozen whole blood, as isolated PBMCs, or as DNA extracted from either sample type. TCRbeta CDR3 regions were amplified from genomic DNA by means of the immunoSEQ Assay, a bias-controlled multiplex PCR. Under the source paper's analysis protocol: The number of nucleated cells in each sample was estimated from the amplification of reference gene primers within the assay. Sequence reads were collapsed and filtered to measure the absolute abundance of every unique TCRbeta CDR3 rearrangement. For each sample, productive Simpson clonality was calculated by taking the square root of Simpson's diversity index across productive rearrangements. The table comes from immuneACCESS by way of TCRdb, which keeps in-frame sequences with V and J called. Part of the clones is missing from these tables; in studies checked, under half for an unresolved V gene and the rest for unknown reasons. V and J calls and clone size are given by that table; D and trimming were obtained from the DNA. The sample table holds about 280,000 clones, of which roughly 86% were seen once. Around 11% of the sample is in the top ten clones.

Counted from cysteine to phenylalanine, this CDR3 has 14 amino acids. Just the 42-base CDR3 DNA is kept, in frame starting at base 1. V is pared back by 1 base and J by 14 bases, with 20 bases lying between the germline termini. The germline V gene gives CDR1 as SGHRS and CDR2 as YFSETQ. The chain uses TRBV5-1 and TRBJ2-3; TRBD1 is a possible D gene, resting on 5 matching bases. The sample consisted of peripheral blood. The clonotype originates from a woman aged 25 to 39 with COVID-19, enrolled during active disease. The CDR3 region reads CASSLLKGRPDAYF. In nucleotide form, the sequence is TGCGCCAGCAGCTTGTTGAAGGGGCGACCAGACGCGTATTTT.